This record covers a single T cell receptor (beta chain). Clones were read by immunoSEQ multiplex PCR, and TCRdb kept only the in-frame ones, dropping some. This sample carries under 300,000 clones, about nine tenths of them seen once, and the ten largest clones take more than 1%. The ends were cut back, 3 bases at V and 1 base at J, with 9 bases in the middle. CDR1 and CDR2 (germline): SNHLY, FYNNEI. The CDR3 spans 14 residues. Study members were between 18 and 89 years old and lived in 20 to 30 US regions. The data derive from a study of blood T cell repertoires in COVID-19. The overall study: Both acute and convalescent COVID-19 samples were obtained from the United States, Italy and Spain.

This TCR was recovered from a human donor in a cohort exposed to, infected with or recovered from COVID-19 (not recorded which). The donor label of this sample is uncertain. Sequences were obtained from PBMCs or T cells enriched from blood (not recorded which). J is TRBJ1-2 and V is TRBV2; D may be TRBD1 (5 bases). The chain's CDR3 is CASSEGRVNYGYTF. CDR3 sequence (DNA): TGTGCCAGCAGTGAGGGCAGGGTTAACTATGGCTACACCTTC.